This paragraph covers one TCR beta chain sequence. What it recognizes is unknown. These data come from a study of T-cell reconstitution after alpha-beta-depleted transplantation in children. The study's findings and limits: After transplant, at about two months, alpha-beta T cells were reportedly derived from several hundred expanded graft clones. A year post-transplant, T-cell counts and diversity derived mostly from newly produced T cells. Surviving recipient T cells and intrathymic progenitors accounted for some patients' high TCRbeta diversity at day 60.

The library targeted TCRbeta and was prepared with unique molecular identifiers. A single record per CDR3 protein comes from TCRdb applying MiXCR to the PCR reads. The table has a few hundred thousand distinct CDR3 sequences, 20% to 30% seen once. Here the sequenced sample was PBMCs, mostly from graft donor cells, taken 360 days after TCRalphabeta/CD19-depleted stem cell transplant. The origin of this receptor is a female patient aged 2-15 years who had a stem cell transplant for congenital amegakaryocytic thrombocytopenia, so the T cells may come from the graft donor.

In DNA form, the CDR3 reads TGTGCCACCAGCAGAGAACGCTCCCACTATGGCTACACCTTC. This gives the protein CATSRERSHYGYTF. The rearrangement links TRBV15 to TRBJ1-2; D is ambiguous. The germline gives CDR1 LNHNV, CDR2 YYDKDF (reference sequence). The CDR3 is made up of 14 amino acids. Trimming removed 0 bases from V and 3 bases from J, with 8 bases in between.